This T cell receptor (beta chain) stems from a study of blood T cell repertoires in COVID-19. This clone occurred a few times. It was within 2 weeks before study entry that exposed participants met a COVID-19 case. This table comes from immunoSEQ multiplex PCR, and its TCRdb copy is limited to in-frame clones, with some not included. The sample shows some 240,000 clones, about 85% of them seen only once. Germline CDR1 reads SGHTA; CDR2 reads FQGNSA. The V and J ends lost 2 bases and 6 bases, in that order; junction bases with no gene match: 5. The CDR3 is made up of 15 amino acids. The specimen was PBMCs or T cells enriched from blood (not recorded which). This receptor was identified in a woman aged 50 to 60 who had been exposed to COVID-19. This chain connects TRBV7-2 to TRBJ2-1; TRBD1 matches at 9 bases. DNA for the CDR3: TGTGCCAGCAGCTTAATTGGACAGGGGTTCAATGAGCAGTTCTTC. This gives the protein CASSLIGQGFNEQFF.